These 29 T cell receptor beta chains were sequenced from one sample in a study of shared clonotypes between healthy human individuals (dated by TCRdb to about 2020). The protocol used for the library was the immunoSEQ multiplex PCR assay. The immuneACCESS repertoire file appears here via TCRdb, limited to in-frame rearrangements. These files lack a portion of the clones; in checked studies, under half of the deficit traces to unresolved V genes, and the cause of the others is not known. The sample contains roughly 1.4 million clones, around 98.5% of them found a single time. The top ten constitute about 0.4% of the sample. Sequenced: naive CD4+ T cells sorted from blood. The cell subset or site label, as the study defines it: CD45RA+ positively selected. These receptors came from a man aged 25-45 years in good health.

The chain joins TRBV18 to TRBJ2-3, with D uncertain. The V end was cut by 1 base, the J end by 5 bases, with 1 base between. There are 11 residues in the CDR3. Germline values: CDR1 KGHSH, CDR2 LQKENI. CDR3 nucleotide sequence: TGTGCCAGCTCACCACAAGATACGCAGTATTTT. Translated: CASSPQDTQYF.

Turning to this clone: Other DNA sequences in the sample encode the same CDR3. The DNA for the CDR3 is TGCGCCAGCAGCTTCGGGACAATCCAAGAGACCCAGTACTTC. Translating it yields CASSFGTIQETQYF. The J gene is TRBJ2-5, the V gene TRBV5-1, with a tentative D call TRBD1 (6 bases). V dropped 2 bases and J dropped 1 base, with 9 bases sitting between them. This CDR3 is built from 14 residues. CDR1 is SGHRS and CDR2 is YFSETQ in the germline V gene. Looking up the rest from reference TRBV5-1 and TRBJ2-5 gives the full variable domain: KAGVTQTPRYLIKTRGQQVTLSCSPISGHRSVSWYQQTPGQGLQFLFEYFSETQRNKGNFPGRFSGRQFSNSRSEMNVSTLELGDSALYLCASSFGTIQETQYFGPGTRLLVL.

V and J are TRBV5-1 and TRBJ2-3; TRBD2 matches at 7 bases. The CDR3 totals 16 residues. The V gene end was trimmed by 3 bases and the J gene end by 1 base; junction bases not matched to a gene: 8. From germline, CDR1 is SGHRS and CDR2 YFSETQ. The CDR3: CASSWDYEPRTDTQYF. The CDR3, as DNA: TGCGCCAGCAGCTGGGACTACGAACCCCGCACAGATACGCAGTATTTT.

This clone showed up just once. CDR3 in amino acids: CASSLVSYGYTF. CDR3 DNA: TGTGCCAGCAGTTTGGTTAGCTATGGCTACACCTTC. The chain couples TRBV27 to TRBJ1-2; D gene ambiguous. CDR1 is MNHEY and CDR2 is SMNVEV in the germline V gene (reference sequence). The CDR3 length is 12 residues. V was shortened by 3 bases and J by 4 bases, with 6 bases between the two germline ends.

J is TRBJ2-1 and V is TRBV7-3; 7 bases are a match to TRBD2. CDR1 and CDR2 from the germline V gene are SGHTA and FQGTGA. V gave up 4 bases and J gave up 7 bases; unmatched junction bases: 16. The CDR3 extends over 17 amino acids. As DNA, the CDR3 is TGTGCCAGCAGCTACCGGGACTATACTCACCGCGGAAATGAGCAGTTCTTC. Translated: CASSYRDYTHRGNEQFF.

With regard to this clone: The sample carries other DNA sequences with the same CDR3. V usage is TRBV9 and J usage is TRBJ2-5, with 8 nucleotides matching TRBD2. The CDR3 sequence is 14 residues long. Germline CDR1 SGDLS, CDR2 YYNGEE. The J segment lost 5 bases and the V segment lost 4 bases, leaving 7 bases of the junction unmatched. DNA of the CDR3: TGTGCCAGCAGCCCCGGGACTAGGGGGGAGACCCAGTACTTC. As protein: CASSPGTRGETQYF. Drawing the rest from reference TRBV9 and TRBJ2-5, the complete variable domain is DSGVTQTPKHLITATGQRVTLRCSPRSGDLSVYWYQQSLDQGLQFLIQYYNGEERAKGNILERFSAQQFPDLHSELNLSSLELGDSALYFCASSPGTRGETQYFGPGTRLLVL.

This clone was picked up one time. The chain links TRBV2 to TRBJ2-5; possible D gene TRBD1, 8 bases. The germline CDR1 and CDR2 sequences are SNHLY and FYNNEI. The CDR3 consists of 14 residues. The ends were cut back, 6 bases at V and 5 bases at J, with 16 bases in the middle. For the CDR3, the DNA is TGTGCCAGCAGGGGAGACAGGGGAGGGGAGACCCAGTACTTC. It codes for CASRGDRGGETQYF.

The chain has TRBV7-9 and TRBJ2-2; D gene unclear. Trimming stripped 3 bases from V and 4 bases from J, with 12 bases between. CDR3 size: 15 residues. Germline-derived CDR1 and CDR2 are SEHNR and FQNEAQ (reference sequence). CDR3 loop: CASSLRGVATGELFF. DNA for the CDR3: TGTGCCAGCAGCTTGCGCGGAGTTGCCACCGGGGAGCTGTTTTTT.

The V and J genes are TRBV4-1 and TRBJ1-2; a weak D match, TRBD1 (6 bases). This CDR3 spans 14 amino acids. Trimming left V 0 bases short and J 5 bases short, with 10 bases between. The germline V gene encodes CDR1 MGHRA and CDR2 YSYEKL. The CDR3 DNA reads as TGCGCCAGCAGCCAAGATGACAGGTTGTATGGCTACACCTTC. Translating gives CASSQDDRLYGYTF.

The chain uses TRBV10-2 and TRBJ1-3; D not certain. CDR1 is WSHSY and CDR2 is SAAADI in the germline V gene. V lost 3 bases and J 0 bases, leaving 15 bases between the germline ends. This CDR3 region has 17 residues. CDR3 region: CASSERSESYSGNTIYF. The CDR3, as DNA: TGCGCCAGCAGTGAACGATCAGAGTCCTACTCTGGAAACACCATATATTTT.

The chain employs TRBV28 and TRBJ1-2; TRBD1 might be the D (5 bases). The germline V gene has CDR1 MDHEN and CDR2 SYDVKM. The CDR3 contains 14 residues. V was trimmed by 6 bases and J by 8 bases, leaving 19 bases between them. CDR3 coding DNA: TGTGCCAGCAGCCGGGACCTTTTAAGGAAAGGCTACACCTTC. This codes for CASSRDLLRKGYTF.

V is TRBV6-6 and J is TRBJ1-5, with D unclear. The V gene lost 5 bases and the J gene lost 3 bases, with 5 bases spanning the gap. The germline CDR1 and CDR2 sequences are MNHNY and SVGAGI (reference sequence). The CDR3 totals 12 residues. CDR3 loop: CASSTFNQPQHF. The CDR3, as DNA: TGTGCCAGCAGTACATTCAATCAGCCCCAGCATTTT.

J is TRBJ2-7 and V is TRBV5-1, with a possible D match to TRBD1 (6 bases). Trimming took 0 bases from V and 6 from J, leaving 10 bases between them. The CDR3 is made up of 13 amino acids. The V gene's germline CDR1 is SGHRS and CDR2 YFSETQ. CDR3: CASSLEAGAEQYF. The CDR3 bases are TGCGCCAGCAGCTTGGAGGCAGGGGCCGAGCAGTACTTC.

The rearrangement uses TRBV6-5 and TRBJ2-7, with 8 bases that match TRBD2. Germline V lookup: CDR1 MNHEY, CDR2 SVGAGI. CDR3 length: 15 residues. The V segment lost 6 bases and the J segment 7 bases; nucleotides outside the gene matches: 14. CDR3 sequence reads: CASSHIRGTRGEQYF. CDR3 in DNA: TGTGCCAGCAGCCACATAAGAGGGACTAGGGGAGAGCAGTACTTC.

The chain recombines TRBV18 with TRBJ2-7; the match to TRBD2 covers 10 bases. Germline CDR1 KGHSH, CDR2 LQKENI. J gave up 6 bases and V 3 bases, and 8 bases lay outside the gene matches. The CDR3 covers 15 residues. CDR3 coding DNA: TGTGCCAGCTCACCGAGTCTGCTAGCGGGAGTCGAGCAGTACTTC. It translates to CASSPSLLAGVEQYF.

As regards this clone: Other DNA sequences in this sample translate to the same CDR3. CDR3 nucleotide sequence: TGTGCCAGCTCTCGAGACACAGATACGCAGTATTTT. Protein sequence: CASSRDTDTQYF. The chain has TRBV18 and TRBJ2-3; D ambiguous. Germline V gene sequence: CDR1 KGHSH, CDR2 LQKENI. This CDR3 region has 12 residues. V lost 6 bases, J lost 2 bases, and 6 bases lay in between.

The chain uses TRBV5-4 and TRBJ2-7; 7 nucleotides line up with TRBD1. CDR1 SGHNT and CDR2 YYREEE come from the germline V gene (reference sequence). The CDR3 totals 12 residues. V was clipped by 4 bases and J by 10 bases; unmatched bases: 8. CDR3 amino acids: CASSPDRAVQYF. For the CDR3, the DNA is TGTGCCAGCAGCCCAGACAGGGCGGTTCAGTACTTC.

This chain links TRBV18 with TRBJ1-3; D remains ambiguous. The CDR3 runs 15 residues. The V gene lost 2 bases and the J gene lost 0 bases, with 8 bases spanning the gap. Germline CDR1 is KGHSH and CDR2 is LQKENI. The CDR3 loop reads CASSPDRTSGNTIYF. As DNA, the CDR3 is TGTGCCAGCTCACCAGACCGAACCTCTGGAAACACCATATATTTT. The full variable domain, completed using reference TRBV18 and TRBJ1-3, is NAGVMQNPRHLVRRRGQEARLRCSPMKGHSHVYWYRQLPEEGLKFMVYLQKENIIDESGMPKERFSAEFPKEGPSILRIQQVVRGDSAAYFCASSPDRTSGNTIYFGEGSWLTVV.

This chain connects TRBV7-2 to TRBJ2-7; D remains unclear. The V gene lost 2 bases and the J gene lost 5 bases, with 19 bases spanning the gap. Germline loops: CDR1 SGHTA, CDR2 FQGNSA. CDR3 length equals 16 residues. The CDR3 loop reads CASSLRRVSTDHEQYF. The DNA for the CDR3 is TGTGCCAGCAGCTTAAGAAGGGTCAGCACGGACCACGAGCAGTACTTC.

The CDR3 loop is CASSADTLYEQYF. The CDR3 coding sequence is TGTGCCAGCAGTGCCGACACACTTTACGAGCAGTACTTC. The chain employs TRBV25-1 and TRBJ2-7; D remains unclear. The V end lost 4 bases, the J end lost 4 bases, and 11 bases lay between the germline ends. The V gene's germline CDR1 is MGHDK and CDR2 SYGVNS. The CDR3 is 13 amino acids.

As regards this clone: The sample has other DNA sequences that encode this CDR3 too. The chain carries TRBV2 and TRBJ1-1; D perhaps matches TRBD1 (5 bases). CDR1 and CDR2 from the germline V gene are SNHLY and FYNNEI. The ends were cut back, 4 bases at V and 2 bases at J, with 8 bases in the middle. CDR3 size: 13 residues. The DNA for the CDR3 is TGTGCCAGCAGTGGCCAGGGAAACACTGAAGCTTTCTTT. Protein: CASSGQGNTEAFF.

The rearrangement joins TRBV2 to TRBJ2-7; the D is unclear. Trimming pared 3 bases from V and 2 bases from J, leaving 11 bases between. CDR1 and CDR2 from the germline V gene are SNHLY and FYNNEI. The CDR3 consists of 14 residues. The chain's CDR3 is CASSDPRNPYEQYF. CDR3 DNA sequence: TGTGCCAGCAGTGATCCCAGGAATCCCTACGAGCAGTACTTC.

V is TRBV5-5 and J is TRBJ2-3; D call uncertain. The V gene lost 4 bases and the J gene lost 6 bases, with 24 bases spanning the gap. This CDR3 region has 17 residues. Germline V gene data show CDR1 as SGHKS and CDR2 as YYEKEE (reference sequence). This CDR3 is CASSPRRTPWLSDTQYF. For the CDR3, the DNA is TGTGCCAGCAGCCCCCGGCGGACCCCGTGGCTGTCCGATACGCAGTATTTT.

CDR3 nucleotide sequence: TGTGCCTGGAGTAATGGCGGGAGGGCCGGGATTGAGCAGTTCTTC. Translating it yields CAWSNGGRAGIEQFF. The V call is TRBV30, the J call TRBJ2-1; 9 bases map to TRBD2. Germline assignment: CDR1 GTSNPN and CDR2 SVGIG (reference sequence). This CDR3 has 15 amino acids. The junction had 11 bases not matched to a gene; V was cut back by 2 bases and J by 9 bases.

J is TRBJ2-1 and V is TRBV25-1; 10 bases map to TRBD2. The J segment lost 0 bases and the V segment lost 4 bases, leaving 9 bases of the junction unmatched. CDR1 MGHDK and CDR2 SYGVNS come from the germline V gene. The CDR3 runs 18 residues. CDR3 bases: TGTGCCAGCAGTGCAGGGACTAGCGCCCGAAGCTCCTACAATGAGCAGTTCTTC. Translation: CASSAGTSARSSYNEQFF.

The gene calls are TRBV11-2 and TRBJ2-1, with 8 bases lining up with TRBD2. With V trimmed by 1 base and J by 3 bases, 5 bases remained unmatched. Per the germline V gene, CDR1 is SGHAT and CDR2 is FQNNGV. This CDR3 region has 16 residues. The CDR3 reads CASSLGGGRNYNEQFF. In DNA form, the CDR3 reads TGTGCCAGCAGCTTAGGCGGCGGGAGGAACTACAATGAGCAGTTCTTC.

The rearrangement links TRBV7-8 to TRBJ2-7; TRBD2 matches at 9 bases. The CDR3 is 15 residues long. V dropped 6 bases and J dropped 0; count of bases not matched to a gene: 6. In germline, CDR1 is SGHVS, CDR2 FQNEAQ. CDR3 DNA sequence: TGTGCCAGCAGATCCAATAGCGGGAGCTCCTACGAGCAGTACTTC. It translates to CASRSNSGSSYEQYF.

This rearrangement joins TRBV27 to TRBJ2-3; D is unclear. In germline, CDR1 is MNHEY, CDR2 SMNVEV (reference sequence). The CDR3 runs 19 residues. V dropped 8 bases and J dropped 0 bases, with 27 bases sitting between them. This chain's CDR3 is CASLSRPPLALSSTDTQYF. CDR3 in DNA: TGTGCCAGCCTTTCCAGGCCCCCACTTGCCCTTTCTAGCACAGATACGCAGTATTTT.

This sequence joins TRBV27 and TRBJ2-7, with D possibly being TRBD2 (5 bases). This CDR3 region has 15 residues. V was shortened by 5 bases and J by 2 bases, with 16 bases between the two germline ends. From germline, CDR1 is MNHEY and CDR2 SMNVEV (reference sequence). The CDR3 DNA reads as TGTGCCAGCAGTCTCAGAGGGCTCTTTACCTACGAGCAGTACTTC. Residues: CASSLRGLFTYEQYF.